A selection of T cell receptor beta chains follows, all from one sample in a study of T cells after yellow fever vaccination. TCRdb fed the 5' RACE reads into MiXCR, producing one record per CDR3 protein. The sample has about 300,000 distinct CDR3 sequences; roughly 8.7% are singletons. Source: CD4+ T cells sorted from PBMCs, taken 5 days after the yellow fever booster vaccination. The receptors derive from a man aged 18 to 30 who received the YFV17D yellow fever vaccine. Both conserved end residues are part of each CDR3. D genes are given only for firm matches. Clone sizes are given selectively: once, few, many, or a class where the clone is expanded.

cdr3_length d_call clone_size j_call v_call cdr3_aa cdr3_nt
17 TRBD2 . TRBJ2-7 TRBV4-1 CASSRYGTSGGPYEQYF TGCGCCAGCAGCCGATACGGGACTAGCGGGGGTCCCTACGAGCAGTACTTC
13 . . TRBJ1-2 TRBV7-9 CASSTSAGEGYTF TGTGCCAGCAGCACCTCGGCGGGGGAAGGCTACACCTTC
16 TRBD2 once TRBJ2-5 TRBV25-1 CAAGGRLAGGQETQYF TGTGCCGCCGGGGGGAGACTAGCGGGGGGTCAAGAGACCCAGTACTTC
15 TRBD1 few TRBJ1-5 TRBV28 CASSSPGQGAQPQHF TGTGCCAGCAGTTCCCCGGGACAGGGGGCTCAGCCCCAGCATTTT
15 . . TRBJ1-1 TRBV7-9 CASSLYTGMNTEAFF TGTGCCAGCAGCTTATACACAGGGATGAACACTGAAGCTTTCTTT
16 . . TRBJ1-1 TRBV3-1 CASSQDGRGKDTEAFF TGTGCCAGCAGCCAAGATGGGAGGGGGAAGGACACTGAAGCTTTCTTT
13 . . TRBJ2-5 TRBV7-2 CASSLTLKETQYF TGTGCCAGCAGTCTCACCTTAAAGGAGACCCAGTACTTC
17 TRBD2 . TRBJ2-5 TRBV24-1 CATSDSTFGGDGETQYF TGTGCCACCAGTGACTCTACGTTTGGGGGGGACGGAGAGACCCAGTACTTC
14 . . TRBJ1-5 TRBV2 CASSDIGMDQPQHF TGTGCCAGCAGTGACATAGGGATGGATCAGCCCCAGCATTTT
14 . few TRBJ1-1 TRBV7-3 CASSPRGGPSEAFF TGTGCCAGCAGCCCCAGGGGAGGCCCGAGTGAAGCTTTCTTT
16 . . TRBJ2-6 TRBV25-1 CASSEYLGAGANVLTF TGTGCCAGCAGTGAATATTTAGGGGCTGGGGCCAACGTCCTGACTTTC
13 . few TRBJ2-7 TRBV7-8 CASSLPPGYEQYF TGTGCCAGCAGCCTCCCGCCCGGGTACGAGCAGTACTTC
13 . . TRBJ1-2 TRBV6-5 CASSMGPNYGYTF TGTGCCAGCAGCATGGGACCCAACTATGGCTACACCTTC
14 . . TRBJ2-2 TRBV5-1 CASNPGENTGELFF TGCGCCAGCAACCCAGGGGAAAACACCGGGGAGCTGTTTTTT
15 . . TRBJ2-7 TRBV18 CASSPTRGFSYEQYF TGTGCCAGCTCACCTACGCGTGGATTCTCCTACGAGCAGTACTTC
15 . . TRBJ1-6 TRBV6-6 CASSYSMTFSSPLHF TGTGCCAGCAGTTACTCGATGACATTCAGTTCACCCCTCCACTTT
13 . . TRBJ2-7 TRBV7-8 CASSQKLYYEQYF TGTGCCAGCAGCCAGAAACTATACTACGAGCAGTACTTC
13 . many TRBJ2-3 TRBV28 CASSSGTTDTQYF TGTGCCAGCAGTTCCGGAACCACAGATACGCAGTATTTT
12 . few TRBJ1-1 TRBV6-5 CASSYARAEAFF TGTGCCAGCAGTTACGCGAGGGCTGAAGCTTTCTTT
15 TRBD2 few TRBJ2-1 TRBV7-9 CASSFSGGAANEQFF TGTGCCAGCAGCTTTAGCGGGGGGGCCGCGAATGAGCAGTTCTTC
13 . few TRBJ2-5 TRBV10-3 CAISESTGRTQYF TGTGCCATCAGTGAGTCTACGGGGAGGACCCAGTACTTC
10 TRBD2 many TRBJ2-5 TRBV5-1 CASGGETQYF TGTGCCAGCGGGGGAGAGACCCAGTACTTC
14 TRBD1 . TRBJ1-2 TRBV6-5 CASSYAGTEYGYTF TGTGCCAGCAGTTACGCCGGGACAGAGTATGGCTACACCTTC
13 . few TRBJ1-4 TRBV24-1 CATSDGHSKGLFF TGTGCCACCAGTGATGGACATTCAAAAGGACTGTTTTTT
13 TRBD1 . TRBJ1-1 TRBV20-1 CSASLQGGTEAFF TGCAGTGCTAGTCTACAGGGGGGGACTGAAGCTTTCTTT
18 TRBD1 . TRBJ1-2 TRBV5-1 CASSLVGTGPGANYGYTF TGCGCCAGCAGCTTGGTTGGGACAGGGCCAGGAGCTAACTATGGCTACACCTTC
16 . many TRBJ2-7 TRBV6-2/TRBV6-3 CASSYGAGTPTYEQYF TGTGCCAGCAGTTACGGGGCAGGGACACCTACCTACGAGCAGTACTTC
18 TRBD2 . TRBJ2-5 TRBV9 CASSLKHASGGFQETQYF TGTGCCAGCAGCCTCAAACACGCTAGCGGGGGGTTCCAAGAGACCCAGTACTTC
14 TRBD1 few TRBJ2-5 TRBV6-2/TRBV6-3 CASSGQGRQETQYF TGTGCCAGCAGTGGACAGGGGCGACAAGAGACCCAGTACTTC
14 TRBD1 many TRBJ2-2 TRBV4-1 CASSHQTGIGELFF TGCGCCAGCAGCCACCAGACAGGGATCGGGGAGCTGTTTTTT
14 . . TRBJ2-4 TRBV4-3 CASSQDPGAGIQYF TGCGCCAGCAGCCAAGATCCGGGGGCCGGCATTCAGTACTTC
14 . . TRBJ2-2 TRBV19 CASSRPGETGELFF TGTGCCAGTAGTCGCCCAGGGGAGACCGGGGAGCTGTTTTTT
11 . . TRBJ2-7 TRBV11-2 CASSSGSDQYF TGTGCCAGCAGCTCAGGGTCAGATCAGTACTTC
15 TRBD2 few TRBJ2-3 TRBV6-2/TRBV6-3 CASSARRGGTDTQYF TGTGCCAGCAGCGCTCGGCGGGGGGGCACAGATACGCAGTATTTT
18 TRBD2 once TRBJ2-7 TRBV18 CASSPYRISGGLSYEQYF TGTGCCAGCTCACCATACAGAATAAGCGGGGGCCTTTCCTACGAGCAGTACTTC
13 . few TRBJ2-3 TRBV12-3/TRBV12-4 CASTGGAADTQYF TGTGCCAGCACTGGGGGGGCTGCTGATACGCAGTATTTT
17 . few TRBJ1-2 TRBV3-1 CASSQVTGEGDSYGYTF TGTGCCAGCAGCCAAGTCACTGGAGAGGGGGACTCCTATGGCTACACCTTC
17 TRBD1 . TRBJ1-6 TRBV6-2/TRBV6-3 CASSYSRTGLYNSPLHF TGTGCCAGCAGTTACTCGAGGACAGGTCTCTATAATTCACCCCTCCACTTT
14 TRBD1 few TRBJ2-7 TRBV5-1 CASSLGTETYEQYF TGCGCCAGCAGCTTAGGGACAGAGACCTACGAGCAGTACTTC
12 . many TRBJ2-3 TRBV10-3 CAIRGTPDTQYF TGTGCCATCAGGGGAACGCCAGATACGCAGTATTTT
13 . many TRBJ2-7 TRBV7-3 CASSLRAWGEQYF TGTGCCAGCAGCTTAAGGGCTTGGGGGGAGCAGTACTTC
13 . few TRBJ1-1 TRBV6-5 CASSEGTGTEAFF TGTGCCAGCAGTGAAGGGACGGGCACTGAAGCTTTCTTT
14 . . TRBJ2-7 TRBV12-3/TRBV12-4 CASSSGRSSYEQYF TGTGCCAGCAGTTCGGGTCGGAGCTCCTACGAGCAGTACTTC
13 . . TRBJ1-1 TRBV30 CAWSRNRDTEAFF TGTGCCTGGAGTCGAAACAGGGACACTGAAGCTTTCTTT
13 . . TRBJ1-2 TRBV5-1 CASSQGPGDGYTF TGCGCCAGCAGCCAGGGACCGGGTGATGGCTACACCTTC
18 . . TRBJ2-7 TRBV6-5 CASSYSSMSAETSYEQYF TGTGCCAGCAGTTACTCGAGTATGTCAGCCGAGACGTCCTACGAGCAGTACTTC
15 . few TRBJ1-2 TRBV20-1 CSAERWDTVNYGYTF TGCAGTGCTGAAAGATGGGACACGGTTAACTATGGCTACACCTTC
17 . many TRBJ2-3 TRBV5-1 CASSPLALSTGTDTQYF TGCGCCAGCAGCCCCCTGGCGCTGTCGACCGGCACAGATACGCAGTATTTT
13 . few TRBJ1-2 TRBV9 CASSGGGPEGYTF TGTGCCAGCAGTGGGGGGGGGCCGGAGGGCTACACCTTC
14 . many TRBJ2-2 TRBV6-2/TRBV6-3 CASTPAGKAGELFF TGTGCCAGCACCCCAGCAGGGAAGGCCGGGGAGCTGTTTTTT